The rows below give T cell receptor beta chains drawn from one sample of a study of early T cells in non-severe SARS-CoV-2 infection. One entry per CDR3 protein, called by TCRdb with MiXCR from the 5' RACE reads. Counted here are tens of thousands of distinct CDR3 sequences, approximately 12% occurring once; the ten biggest clones make up roughly 7%. Sequencing was done on a sample of whole blood. Source of these receptors: an adult who was a healthcare worker with PCR-confirmed SARS-CoV-2 infection or an uninfected control (not recorded which). Both conserved end residues are part of each CDR3. D genes are given only for firm matches. Some rows have no size entry. The others give once, few or many, or a class for an expanded clone.

TRBV20-1	.	TRBJ2-1	many	TGCAGTGCTAGTAGAGGGTCGGATGAGCAGTTCTTC	CSASRGSDEQFF
TRBV7-2	.	TRBJ2-2	.	TGTGCCAGCAGCTTCCCGGGGTTTATAGGGGAGCTGTTTTTT	CASSFPGFIGELFF
TRBV7-8	TRBD2	TRBJ2-2	.	TGTGCCAGCAGGCCAAGCACTAGCGGGATAAACACCGGGGAGCTGTTTTTT	CASRPSTSGINTGELFF
TRBV11-1	.	TRBJ2-3	many	TGTGCCAGCAGCTCCCCTTTTGGGGTCCAAGCAGATACGCAGTATTTT	CASSSPFGVQADTQYF
TRBV4-1	.	TRBJ2-3	few	TGCGCCAGCAGCCAAGACCCCTCGGCAGATACGCAGTATTTT	CASSQDPSADTQYF
TRBV14	TRBD1	TRBJ1-4	many	TGTGCCAGCAGCCAACGACAGGGGATTCGGGCTAATGAAAAACTGTTTTTT	CASSQRQGIRANEKLFF
TRBV18	.	TRBJ1-3	many	TGTGCCAGCTCACCTACGGGACCGAACTCTGGAAACACCATATATTTT	CASSPTGPNSGNTIYF
TRBV14	.	TRBJ2-2	many	TGTGCCAGCAGCCAAGATAACAGGGTGACCGGGGAGCTGTTTTTT	CASSQDNRVTGELFF
TRBV6-2/TRBV6-3	.	TRBJ1-1	many	TGTGCCAGCAGTTGGTTCAGGGGTACTGAAGCTTTCTTT	CASSWFRGTEAFF
TRBV7-9	TRBD1	TRBJ1-4	few	TGTGCCAGCAGTGAATCCGGGACAGGGGCGCTACTGTTTTTT	CASSESGTGALLFF
TRBV19	.	TRBJ2-1	few	TGTGCCAGTAGTACTACAGGAGGGGGTGAGCAGTTCTTC	CASSTTGGGEQFF
TRBV5-5	.	TRBJ2-7	many	TGTGCCAGCAGCTTAGGGGCGGGGTTGACCTACGAGCAGTACTTC	CASSLGAGLTYEQYF
TRBV2	TRBD2	TRBJ2-7	many	TGTGCCAGCAGTGACAGGGAGGGTGAGCAGTACTTC	CASSDREGEQYF
TRBV7-2	.	TRBJ2-2	.	TGTGCCAGCAGCTTCCCCAGGCCCGGGGAGCTGTTTTTT	CASSFPRPGELFF
TRBV4-2	.	TRBJ2-3	.	TGTGCCAGCAGCCCCCCTTCTTCGGGGAGTTTCGCAGATACGCAGTATTTT	CASSPPSSGSFADTQYF
TRBV29-1	TRBD1	TRBJ1-1	few	TGCAGCGTTGAGAACAGGGGGCCCACTGAAGCTTTCTTT	CSVENRGPTEAFF
TRBV5-1	.	TRBJ1-6	once	TGCGCCAGCTCAGGAGGGGCTTCTAATTCACCCCTCCACTTT	CASSGGASNSPLHF
TRBV20-1	TRBD2	TRBJ2-1	few	TGCAGTGCTAGTGTACGGGGGGACTACAATGAGCAGTTCTTC	CSASVRGDYNEQFF
TRBV19	.	TRBJ2-4	once	TGTGCCAGTAGTGCGGACCCCCTAGGCGCCAAAAACATTCAGTACTTC	CASSADPLGAKNIQYF
TRBV4-3	.	TRBJ2-7	many	TGCGCCAGCAGCCCTTTCCCAGGATCCTCCTACGAGCAGTACTTC	CASSPFPGSSYEQYF
TRBV29-1	TRBD1	TRBJ2-2	.	TGCAGCGTTACGGGACAGGGCTACACCGGGGAGCTGTTTTTT	CSVTGQGYTGELFF
TRBV4-2	.	TRBJ2-5	few	TGTGCCAGCAGCCCATCTTCTGTAGGGGAGACCCAGTACTTC	CASSPSSVGETQYF
TRBV24-1	.	TRBJ2-1	.	TGTGCCACCAGTGATCCAGGGGCCCAGCGGACCAATGAGCAGTTCTTC	CATSDPGAQRTNEQFF
TRBV9	.	TRBJ1-4	.	TGTGCCAGCAGCCCCACAGAGAATGAAAAACTGTTTTTT	CASSPTENEKLFF
TRBV4-1	.	TRBJ1-5	many	TGCGCCAGCAGCCAAGTACGAGACAATCAGCCCCAGCATTTT	CASSQVRDNQPQHF
TRBV7-2	TRBD2	TRBJ2-7	.	TGTGCCAGCAGCTCCCAAGCGGGAAGCTCCTACGAGCAGTACTTC	CASSSQAGSSYEQYF
TRBV7-2	.	TRBJ2-1	many	TGTGCCAGCAGCCGTACCCGTGCTCGGTACAATGAGCAGTTCTTC	CASSRTRARYNEQFF
TRBV10-3	.	TRBJ2-3	few	TGTGCCATCAGCCTACTAGTATCAGCAGATACGCAGTATTTT	CAISLLVSADTQYF
TRBV6-1	.	TRBJ1-5	many	TGTGCCAGCAGTGAAGCGGGAGGTAGCAATCAGCCCCAGCATTTT	CASSEAGGSNQPQHF
TRBV12-3/TRBV12-4	.	TRBJ2-5	many	TGTGCCAGCAGTTTGCTAGGAGGCGAGACCCAGTACTTC	CASSLLGGETQYF
TRBV19	TRBD2	TRBJ2-7	few	TGTGCCAGTAGTCTGGGACTAGCGGGAGTTCCCTACGAGCAGTACTTC	CASSLGLAGVPYEQYF
TRBV6-1	TRBD1	TRBJ2-2	.	TGTGCCAGCAGTTTTCGGACAGGGGTTTTCCCCGGGGAGCTGTTTTTT	CASSFRTGVFPGELFF
TRBV30	.	TRBJ1-2	few	TGTGCCTGGAGAAGGGACGAGAACTATGGCTACACCTTC	CAWRRDENYGYTF
TRBV20-1	TRBD2	TRBJ2-2	many	TGCAGTGCTAGAGATCGCCTAGCGGGGGTAAACACCGGGGAGCTGTTTTTT	CSARDRLAGVNTGELFF
TRBV7-6	.	TRBJ1-1	few	TGTGCCAGCAGCTTAAATACAGGAGGGTACACTGAAGCTTTCTTT	CASSLNTGGYTEAFF
TRBV6-5	.	TRBJ2-3	many	TGTGCCAGCAGTCTGTCCATCACAGATACGCAGTATTTT	CASSLSITDTQYF
TRBV4-1	.	TRBJ2-1	.	TGCGCCAGCAGCCAAGTCGGCGATGAGCAGTTCTTC	CASSQVGDEQFF
TRBV4-1	.	TRBJ2-2	many	TGCGCCAGCAGACAAAACAGAGATCCCACCGGGGAGCTGTTTTTT	CASRQNRDPTGELFF
TRBV9	.	TRBJ2-2	.	TGTGCCAGCAGCGTAGCCCAGGACTCCCTTCGTCGAACCGGGGAGCTGTTTTTT	CASSVAQDSLRRTGELFF
TRBV7-9	.	TRBJ2-3	many	TGTGCCAGCAGCAGAAACACGAGGGTCACAGATACGCAGTATTTT	CASSRNTRVTDTQYF
TRBV2	.	TRBJ2-1	.	TGTGCCGGGGGTAGGGAGGTCAATGAGCAGTTCTTC	CAGGREVNEQFF
TRBV5-1	TRBD1	TRBJ2-1	.	TGCGCCAGCAGCTCATTGGGTCAAACAGGGGCTGAGCAGTTCTTC	CASSSLGQTGAEQFF
TRBV29-1	TRBD2	TRBJ2-1	.	TGCAGCACCAGGGACTATTACAATGAGCAGTTCTTC	CSTRDYYNEQFF